This T cell receptor beta chain was recovered during a study of blood T cell repertoires in COVID-19. Across the study: The origin of the acute and convalescent COVID-19 samples was the United States, Italy and Spain.

There are 15 residues in the CDR3. Trimming removed 5 bases from V and 1 base from J, with 9 bases in between. Germline V gives CDR1 MNHEY, CDR2 SVGAGI. Assay used: immunoSEQ multiplex PCR; TCRdb lists only in-frame clones, some missing. Of roughly 300,000 clones in the sample, around 89% are singletons; the top ten hold nearly 6.5%. Sequenced: peripheral blood. V gene TRBV6-5 combines with J gene TRBJ1-6; unclear D gene. This TCR derives from a man aged 18 to 35 who had recovered from COVID-19. The CDR3, as DNA: TGTGCCAGCAGTAGAACACCGTCCTATAATTCACCCCTCCACTTT. Protein: CASSRTPSYNSPLHF.